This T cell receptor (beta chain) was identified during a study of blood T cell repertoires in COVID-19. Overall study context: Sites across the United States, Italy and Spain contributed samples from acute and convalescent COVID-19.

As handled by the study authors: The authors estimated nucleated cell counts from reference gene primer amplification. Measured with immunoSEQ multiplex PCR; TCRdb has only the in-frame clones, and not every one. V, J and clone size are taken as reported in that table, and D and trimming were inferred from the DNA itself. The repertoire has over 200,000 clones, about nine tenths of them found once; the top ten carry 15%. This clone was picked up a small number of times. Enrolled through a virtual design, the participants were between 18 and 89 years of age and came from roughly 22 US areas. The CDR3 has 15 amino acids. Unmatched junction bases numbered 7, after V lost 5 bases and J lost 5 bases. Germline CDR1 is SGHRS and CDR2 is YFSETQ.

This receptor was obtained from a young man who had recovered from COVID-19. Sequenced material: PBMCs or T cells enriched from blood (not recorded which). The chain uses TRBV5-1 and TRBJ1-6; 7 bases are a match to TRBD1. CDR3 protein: CASRSGQENNSPLHF. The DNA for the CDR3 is TGCGCCAGCAGATCCGGACAGGAAAATAATTCACCCCTCCACTTT.